This is a list of T cell receptor beta chains from one sample in a study of blood T cell repertoires in COVID-19. Profiling relied on immunoSEQ multiplex PCR, and the TCRdb table lists in-frame clones only, not all of them. Of 15,000 to 20,000 clones listed, approximately 90% are singletons. Source material: peripheral blood. The receptors come from a human donor in a cohort sampled during active COVID-19. Each CDR3 is given with its conserved first and last residue. The D gene is left open where the match is weak. Only some rows state a clone size, as once, few, many or a class for expanded clones.

CDR3nt: TGTGCCAGCACTCGGGGGGGACCAGATACGCAGTATTTT
CDR3aa: CASTRGGPDTQYF
v_gene: TRBV7-8
d_gene: TRBD2
j_gene: TRBJ2-3
abundance: once

CDR3nt: TGCGCCAGCAGCTTCGGAAAAGCGGTCGCATATGGCTACACCTTC
CDR3aa: CASSFGKAVAYGYTF
v_gene: TRBV5-1
d_gene: NA
j_gene: TRBJ1-2
abundance: NA

CDR3nt: TGTGCCAGCAGCCAGAACACGGGACAGGGTCGCGAAGCTTTCTTT
CDR3aa: CASSQNTGQGREAFF
v_gene: TRBV7-9
d_gene: TRBD1
j_gene: TRBJ1-1
abundance: NA

CDR3nt: TGTGCCAGCAGCTCCCGGGGGGATAGGGGAAACATTCAGTACTTC
CDR3aa: CASSSRGDRGNIQYF
v_gene: TRBV9
d_gene: TRBD2
j_gene: TRBJ2-4
abundance: once

CDR3nt: TGTGCCTGGAGTCCCCGGGGAGGGACAGGGATAAACACTGAAGCTTTCTTT
CDR3aa: CAWSPRGGTGINTEAFF
v_gene: TRBV30
d_gene: TRBD1
j_gene: TRBJ1-1
abundance: NA

CDR3nt: TGTGCCATCAAGGGCAGGGGGTTAGAGACCCAGTACTTC
CDR3aa: CAIKGRGLETQYF
v_gene: TRBV10-3
d_gene: TRBD1
j_gene: TRBJ2-5
abundance: NA

CDR3nt: TGCGCCAGCAGGGGACAGGGGGCCAGGGAGACCCAGTACTTC
CDR3aa: CASRGQGARETQYF
v_gene: TRBV5-1
d_gene: TRBD1
j_gene: TRBJ2-5
abundance: once

CDR3nt: TGTGCCAGCACCATTAGCGGGGGCCTAGCCTCTGAGCAGTTCTTC
CDR3aa: CASTISGGLASEQFF
v_gene: TRBV28
d_gene: TRBD2
j_gene: TRBJ2-1
abundance: NA

CDR3nt: TGTGCCAGCTCACCTGGGACAGGGAGTAAGGACACTGAAGCTTTCTTT
CDR3aa: CASSPGTGSKDTEAFF
v_gene: TRBV18
d_gene: TRBD1
j_gene: TRBJ1-1
abundance: NA

CDR3nt: TGTGCCAGCAGCTTACGTAGCGGGGGGGCAGATACGCAGTATTTT
CDR3aa: CASSLRSGGADTQYF
v_gene: TRBV11-2
d_gene: TRBD2
j_gene: TRBJ2-3
abundance: NA

CDR3nt: TGTGCCAGCAGCTTAGCGGGACTAGCTGGAGAGACCCAGTACTTC
CDR3aa: CASSLAGLAGETQYF
v_gene: TRBV7-2
d_gene: TRBD2
j_gene: TRBJ2-5
abundance: NA

CDR3nt: TGTGCCAGCAGCCTGACTAGCGGGGGGGCTGGCGGTGAGCAGTTCTTC
CDR3aa: CASSLTSGGAGGEQFF
v_gene: TRBV7-8
d_gene: TRBD2
j_gene: TRBJ2-1
abundance: few

CDR3nt: TGTGCCAGCAGCGTGGACAGGGGGCGCATAGAAGATACGCAGTATTTT
CDR3aa: CASSVDRGRIEDTQYF
v_gene: TRBV9
d_gene: TRBD1
j_gene: TRBJ2-3
abundance: NA

CDR3nt: TGTGCCAGCAGCTTGGTCGGGACTGGCGATGAAAAACTGTTTTTT
CDR3aa: CASSLVGTGDEKLFF
v_gene: TRBV5-4
d_gene: NA
j_gene: TRBJ1-4
abundance: NA

CDR3nt: TGTGCCAGCAGCTTAGGACAGTGGGTAAATCACCCCCAGCATTTT
CDR3aa: CASSLGQWVNHPQHF
v_gene: TRBV7-2
d_gene: NA
j_gene: TRBJ1-5
abundance: NA

CDR3nt: TGTGCCAGCAGCTTGTTGACAGATTACAATGAGCAGTTCTTC
CDR3aa: CASSLLTDYNEQFF
v_gene: TRBV5-8
d_gene: NA
j_gene: TRBJ2-1
abundance: few

CDR3nt: TGCAGCGCCGGCGAAGCGGGAGTAGTCTATGGCTACACCTTC
CDR3aa: CSAGEAGVVYGYTF
v_gene: TRBV29-1
d_gene: NA
j_gene: TRBJ1-2
abundance: NA

CDR3nt: TGTGCCTGGACAACGGGGCAGGGGTCGACCACCGGGGAGCTGTTTTTT
CDR3aa: CAWTTGQGSTTGELFF
v_gene: TRBV30
d_gene: NA
j_gene: TRBJ2-2
abundance: NA

CDR3nt: TGTGCCAGCAGCCGCGAATCCACAGGGTTTAATTCACCCCTCCACTTT
CDR3aa: CASSRESTGFNSPLHF
v_gene: TRBV9
d_gene: NA
j_gene: TRBJ1-6
abundance: once

CDR3nt: TGTGCCAGCAGCTTGAATGGGCAGAGCTACGAGCAGTACTTC
CDR3aa: CASSLNGQSYEQYF
v_gene: TRBV7-6
d_gene: NA
j_gene: TRBJ2-7
abundance: NA

CDR3nt: TGTGCCAGCAGCTTGGACAGGGGGCATAATTCACCCCTCCACTTT
CDR3aa: CASSLDRGHNSPLHF
v_gene: TRBV5-4
d_gene: TRBD1
j_gene: TRBJ1-6
abundance: NA

CDR3nt: TGTGCCAGCAGTTACGGAGGCGGGGGCAATCAGCCCCAGCATTTT
CDR3aa: CASSYGGGGNQPQHF
v_gene: TRBV6-2/TRBV6-3
d_gene: NA
j_gene: TRBJ1-5
abundance: few

CDR3nt: TGCGCCAGCAGCCAAGTTGGGGCAGGGATTGACTATGGCTACACCTTC
CDR3aa: CASSQVGAGIDYGYTF
v_gene: TRBV4-1
d_gene: NA
j_gene: TRBJ1-2
abundance: NA

CDR3nt: TGCAGCACCGGTGAAAGCTCCTACAATGAGCAGTTCTTC
CDR3aa: CSTGESSYNEQFF
v_gene: TRBV29-1
d_gene: NA
j_gene: TRBJ2-1
abundance: NA

CDR3nt: TGTGCCAGCAGCTTACGGTCTAGCGGGGGCTTACAAGAGACCCAGTACTTC
CDR3aa: CASSLRSSGGLQETQYF
v_gene: TRBV13
d_gene: TRBD2
j_gene: TRBJ2-5
abundance: once

CDR3nt: TGCAGCGTCGTCCAGGATGATGAATGGCACGAGCAGTACTTC
CDR3aa: CSVVQDDEWHEQYF
v_gene: TRBV29-1
d_gene: NA
j_gene: TRBJ2-7
abundance: NA

CDR3nt: TGTGCCACCTCCCTATTAGGGGAAACGACTGAAGCTTTCTTT
CDR3aa: CATSLLGETTEAFF
v_gene: TRBV15
d_gene: NA
j_gene: TRBJ1-1
abundance: NA

CDR3nt: TGTGCCAGCAGTTTGTGGGAACAGGGTCGGCCCCAGCATTTT
CDR3aa: CASSLWEQGRPQHF
v_gene: TRBV28
d_gene: NA
j_gene: TRBJ1-5
abundance: NA

CDR3nt: TGTGCCACCAAGACTTCCGGCCACTATGGCTACACCTTC
CDR3aa: CATKTSGHYGYTF
v_gene: TRBV28
d_gene: NA
j_gene: TRBJ1-2
abundance: NA